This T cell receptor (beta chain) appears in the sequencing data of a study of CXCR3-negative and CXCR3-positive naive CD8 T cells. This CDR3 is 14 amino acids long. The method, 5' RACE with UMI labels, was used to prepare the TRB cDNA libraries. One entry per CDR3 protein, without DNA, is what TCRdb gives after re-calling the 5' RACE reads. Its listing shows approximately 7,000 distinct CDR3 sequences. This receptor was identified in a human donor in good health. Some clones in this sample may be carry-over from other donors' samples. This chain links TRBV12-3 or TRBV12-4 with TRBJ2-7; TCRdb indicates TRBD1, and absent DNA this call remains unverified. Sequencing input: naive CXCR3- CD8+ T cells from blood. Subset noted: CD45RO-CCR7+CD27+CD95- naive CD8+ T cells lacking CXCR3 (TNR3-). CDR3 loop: CASSLYDRRYEQYF.